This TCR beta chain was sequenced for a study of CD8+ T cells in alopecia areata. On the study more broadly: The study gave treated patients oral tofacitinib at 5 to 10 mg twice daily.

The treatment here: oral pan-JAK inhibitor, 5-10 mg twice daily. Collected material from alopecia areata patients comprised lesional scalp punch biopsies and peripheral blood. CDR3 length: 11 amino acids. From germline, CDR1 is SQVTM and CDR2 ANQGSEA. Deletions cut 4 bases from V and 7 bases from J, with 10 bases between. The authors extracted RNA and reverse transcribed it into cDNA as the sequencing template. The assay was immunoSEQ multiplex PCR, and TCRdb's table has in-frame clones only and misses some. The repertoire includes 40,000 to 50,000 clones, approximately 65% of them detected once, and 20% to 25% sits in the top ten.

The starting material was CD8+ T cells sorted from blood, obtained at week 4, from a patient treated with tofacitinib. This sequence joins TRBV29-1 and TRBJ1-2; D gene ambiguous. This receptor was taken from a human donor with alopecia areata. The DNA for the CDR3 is TGCAGCGTTGCTGTCGAGGGTGGCTACACCTTC. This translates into CSVAVEGGYTF.